The rows below give T cell receptor beta chains drawn from one sample of a study of T cells after yellow fever vaccination. TCRdb reprocessed the 5' RACE reads with MiXCR, giving one entry per CDR3 protein. The sample lists under 350,000 distinct CDR3 sequences, over 4% occurring once. The sample consisted of PBMCs, taken 5 days after the yellow fever booster vaccination. All receptors derive from a man aged 18 to 29 who received the YFV17D yellow fever vaccine. The conserved cysteine and the conserved F or W are not part of the CDR3 here.

CDR3 protein	J gene	V gene
ASSLTGTNYEQY	TRBJ2-7	TRBV5-1
AIASGTGATNEQF	TRBJ2-1	TRBV28
ASSVSGAPLSTDTQY	TRBJ2-3	TRBV9
ASSVSRTGVF	TRBJ1-5	TRBV6-1
SATTPGQGGEQY	TRBJ2-7	TRBV20-1
SASPLSANYGYT	TRBJ1-2	TRBV20-1
ASSYAGTVH	TRBJ1-5	TRBV6-2/TRBV6-3
ASSLRAAQETQY	TRBJ2-5	TRBV7-2
ATSRDRAVTLNTEAF	TRBJ1-1	TRBV15
ATTDWGNTEAF	TRBJ1-1	TRBV19
ATRRLAGNNEQF	TRBJ2-1	TRBV4-1
ASSDQQGDRGYGYT	TRBJ1-2	TRBV28
ATSAAGGSNEKLF	TRBJ1-4	TRBV24-1
ASSYSGDNTEAF	TRBJ1-1	TRBV6-5
ASSYDPFGQGITDTQY	TRBJ2-3	TRBV6-5
ASSSPFTYEQY	TRBJ2-7	TRBV6-2/TRBV6-3
AISESPGKSTDTQY	TRBJ2-3	TRBV10-3
ASSLSQSDGYT	TRBJ1-2	TRBV7-9
SSLFGPGVSTDTQY	TRBJ2-3	TRBV29-1
ASSPWTDTGELF	TRBJ2-2	TRBV12-3/TRBV12-4
ASSLPVDRDHEQF	TRBJ2-1	TRBV7-2
ASSPKLGDRENIQY	TRBJ2-4	TRBV2
ASAAGNYEQY	TRBJ2-7	TRBV5-1
ASSPGDAGKNTEAF	TRBJ1-1	TRBV18
ASTAGHQRGTQY	TRBJ2-5	TRBV19
ASSLVGRGEQY	TRBJ2-7	TRBV5-1
ASSQDSRGGSPLH	TRBJ1-6	TRBV4-3
SARIQGGTGELF	TRBJ2-2	TRBV20-1
ASSQEKGAYGNTIY	TRBJ1-3	TRBV4-3
ASSLVTRGMETQY	TRBJ2-5	TRBV7-2
ASGEKGGGKTQY	TRBJ2-5	TRBV5-8
ASSSIGGQPQH	TRBJ1-5	TRBV7-9
ASSSGQKGETQY	TRBJ2-5	TRBV7-2
ASRRLTGQGETQY	TRBJ2-5	TRBV27
SARLAGVDTQY	TRBJ2-3	TRBV20-1
ASSTMDPKQAF	TRBJ1-1	TRBV5-1
ASSPIARVSSGANVLT	TRBJ2-6	TRBV7-6
ASSFVRGEQY	TRBJ2-7	TRBV5-5
AIRKASGGANEQF	TRBJ2-1	TRBV10-3
ASSPSTGGRTGELF	TRBJ2-2	TRBV4-3
ASSGGWTGKNTGELF	TRBJ2-2	TRBV25-1
ASLIQGRDTQY	TRBJ2-3	TRBV7-9
ASSARTSGAPTDTQY	TRBJ2-3	TRBV9
ASSLAGAPQETQY	TRBJ2-5	TRBV5-1
ASSGRGTGNSPLH	TRBJ1-6	TRBV7-8